These 18 T cell receptor beta chains originate from one sample sequenced in a study of molecular identifiers for immune sequencing clone quantification. TCRdb independently ran MiXCR on the PCR reads; one entry per CDR3 protein. The data contain approximately 500,000 distinct CDR3 sequences, 20% to 25% of them singletons. Sequencing input: naive CD8+ T cells from blood, with Jurkat cell RNA spiked in. This sample's subset: FACS-sorted CD8+CD4-CCR7+CD45RA+ naive T cells. These receptors all stem from a human donor in good health. Some libraries in this study had Jurkat cell RNA spiked in.

In this sample, this clonotype turned up a few times. This chain joins TRBV9 and TRBJ1-4; 10 bases align to TRBD1. There are 17 residues in the CDR3. Losses at the gene ends were 3 bases for V and 4 bases for J; bases not matched to a gene: 9. Germline-derived CDR1 and CDR2 are SGDLS and YYNGEE. In DNA, the CDR3 is TGTGCCAGCAGCGCACGGGACAGGGGCGCCTATAATGAAAAACTGTTTTTT. It translates to CASSARDRGAYNEKLFF. Using reference TRBV9 and TRBJ1-4 for the parts outside the CDR3, the full variable domain is DSGVTQTPKHLITATGQRVTLRCSPRSGDLSVYWYQQSLDQGLQFLIQYYNGEERAKGNILERFSAQQFPDLHSELNLSSLELGDSALYFCASSARDRGAYNEKLFFGSGTQLSVL.

This clonotype was detected only a few times. V is TRBV2 and J is TRBJ2-1, with TRBD2 matching over 7 bases. Per the germline V gene, CDR1 is SNHLY and CDR2 is FYNNEI. The CDR3 covers 15 residues. The V and J ends lost 8 bases and 2 bases, in that order; junction bases with no gene match: 9. Here the CDR3 reads CASQPGTTPYNEQFF. CDR3 nucleotide sequence: TGTGCCAGCCAACCCGGGACTACTCCCTACAATGAGCAGTTCTTC.

V gene TRBV11-2 combines with J gene TRBJ2-1; TRBD2 might be the D (6 bases). CDR3 size: 15 residues. Germline lookup yields CDR1 SGHAT and CDR2 FQNNGV. With 1 base removed from V and 3 bases from J, the gap between germline ends came to 10 bases. The CDR3 DNA is TGTGCCAGCAGCTTAGGCTGGGGGGACTACAATGAGCAGTTCTTC. Translation gives CASSLGWGDYNEQFF.

There are many counts of this clonotype. V and J are TRBV7-2 and TRBJ1-5; D might be TRBD1 (6 bases). V lost 0 bases and J 9 bases, leaving 15 bases between the germline ends. CDR1 is SGHTA, CDR2 FQGNSA, per germline. There are 15 residues in the CDR3. CDR3 amino acids: CASSLAPQGPLPQHF. The DNA for the CDR3 is TGTGCCAGCAGCTTAGCGCCTCAGGGGCCGTTGCCCCAGCATTTT.

The table lists this clonotype with a few counts. This chain uses TRBV6-2 or TRBV6-3 with TRBJ2-7; 7 bases are shared with TRBD1. This CDR3 is 16 amino acids long. Trimming removed 0 bases from V and 2 bases from J; junction bases left unmatched: 7. Per germline, CDR1 MNHEY and CDR2 SVGEGT. Here the CDR3 DNA reads TGTGCCAGCAGTTACTCGTTGACAGGGCCCCCCTACGAGCAGTACTTC. It is translated as CASSYSLTGPPYEQYF.

A word on this clonotype: This may be a read error, as it is one base from a much larger clone. This rearrangement joins TRBV20-1 to TRBJ2-7, with 9 positions matching TRBD1. Germline V lookup: CDR1 DFQATT, CDR2 SNEGSKA (reference sequence). V was pared by 5 bases and J by 6 bases, with 8 bases of the junction left unmatched. The CDR3 sequence is 13 residues long. CDR3 nucleotide sequence: TGCAGTGCTCCATTAGACAGGGGGTGCGAGCAGTACTTC. Its translation is CSAPLDRGCEQYF.

Concerning this clonotype: A much larger clone sits a single nucleotide away, making a read error possible. V gene TRBV4-3 combines with J gene TRBJ2-2, with D unresolved. Germline-derived CDR1 and CDR2 are LGHNA and YSLEER. V lost 3 bases and J 1 base, leaving 9 bases between the germline ends. This CDR3 contains 15 residues. The chain's CDR3 is CASSQDDGNTGELFF. The CDR3 DNA follows: TGCGCCAGCAGCCAGGACGACGGGAACACCGGGGAGCTGTTTTTT.

About this clonotype: This may stem from a read error, because a much larger clone lies one nucleotide away. V and J are TRBV12-3 or TRBV12-4 and TRBJ2-7, with TRBD1 identical over 7 bases. This CDR3 is 13 amino acids long. V lost 6 bases and J lost 0; bases outside the gene matches: 2. CDR3 in amino acids: CASSGQDSYEQYF. DNA of the CDR3: TGTGCCAGCAGCGGACAGGACTCCTACGAGCAGTACTTC.

The chain is built from TRBV23-1 and TRBJ2-5, with D perhaps TRBD1 or TRBD2 (5 bases each). TRBV23-1 is assigned to the ORF class and has an uncertain function. This CDR3 is built from 21 residues. V was cut by 0 bases and J by 2 bases, with 28 bases left in between. This chain's CDR3 is CASSQSGRVGGRGPIQETQYF. The CDR3 DNA is TGCGCCAGCAGTCAATCGGGGCGGGTTGGAGGAAGGGGTCCTATTCAAGAGACCCAGTACTTC.

This clonotype has more than one count but fewer than ten. The chain recombines TRBV4-3 with TRBJ2-7, with D unresolved. CDR1 and CDR2 from the germline V gene are LGHNA and YSLEER. Trimming cost V 0 bases and J 0 bases, with 12 bases left between them. The CDR3 is 16 residues long. CDR3 protein: CASSQDSQSPSYEQYF. CDR3 in DNA: TGCGCCAGCAGCCAAGATTCACAGTCCCCCTCCTACGAGCAGTACTTC.

Only a few counts were recorded for this clonotype. The rearrangement links TRBV7-9 to TRBJ2-3, with 10 positions matching TRBD2. The CDR3 spans 17 residues. The ends lost 4 bases at V and 6 bases at J; junction bases unmatched: 13. Germline V gene lookup returns CDR1 SEHNR and CDR2 FQNEAQ (reference sequence). The chain's CDR3 is CASSSATSGSRMDTQYF. The CDR3 DNA reads as TGTGCCAGCAGCTCGGCGACTAGCGGGTCCAGGATGGATACGCAGTATTTT.

The sample holds many counts of this clonotype. The chain has TRBV3-1 and TRBJ2-7; D may be TRBD1 (6 bases). This CDR3 is 16 amino acids long. Germline V gene lookup returns CDR1 LGHDT and CDR2 YNNKEL (reference sequence). The V gene lost 0 bases and the J gene lost 3 bases, with 15 bases spanning the gap. CDR3 in amino acids: CASSQDIGTSGYEQYF. The CDR3 DNA is TGTGCCAGCAGCCAAGACATCGGGACATCCGGCTACGAGCAGTACTTC.

This clonotype occurred a few times. This chain uses TRBV6-5 with TRBJ2-7, with TRBD2 identical over 15 bases. The V gene's germline CDR1 is MNHEY and CDR2 SVGAGI. V shed 7 bases and J 4 bases; nucleotides not matched to a gene: 5. This CDR3 is built from 15 residues. The CDR3 DNA sequence: TGTGCCAGCAAGAAGGGACTAGCGGGAGGATACGAGCAGTACTTC. It translates to CASKKGLAGGYEQYF.

The table lists this clonotype with many counts. The chain combines TRBV3-1 with TRBJ2-2, with D unclear. Germline loops: CDR1 LGHDT, CDR2 YNNKEL (reference sequence). The germline V and J ends were trimmed by 6 bases and 4 bases, with 6 bases remaining between them. The CDR3 length is 12 residues. CDR3 DNA sequence: TGTGCCAGCAGGGATTTCACCGGGGAGCTGTTTTTT. It specifies CASRDFTGELFF.

The chain combines TRBV7-9 with TRBJ1-4; no reliable D call. The V gene lost 6 bases and the J gene lost 8 bases, with 13 bases spanning the gap. Germline CDR1 is SEHNR and CDR2 is FQNEAQ (reference sequence). This CDR3 has 13 residues. CDR3 sequence (DNA): TGTGCCAGCAGTTCAATGGGTAACGAAAAACTGTTTTTT. Translated, it gives CASSSMGNEKLFF.

This clonotype was seen only a few times. The V call is TRBV27, the J call TRBJ2-3; D not resolved. Trimming pared 7 bases from V and 4 bases from J, leaving 15 bases between. The CDR3 loop spans 14 amino acids. CDR1 MNHEY and CDR2 SMNVEV come from the germline V gene (reference sequence). DNA of the CDR3: TGTGCCAGCACCGAGGTTGGGTTTTCAGATACGCAGTATTTT. This sequence encodes CASTEVGFSDTQYF.

The chain links TRBV28 to TRBJ2-5; 9 bases are shared with TRBD1. This CDR3 comprises 15 residues. CDR1 MDHEN and CDR2 SYDVKM come from the germline V gene. J was trimmed by 2 bases and V by 5 bases; bases with no gene match: 6. The CDR3 DNA follows: TGTGCCAGCAGTACAAGGACAGGGGCTCAAGAGACCCAGTACTTC. This translates into CASSTRTGAQETQYF.

In this sample, this clonotype turned up a few times. The chain has TRBV19 and TRBJ2-2; no clear D gene. The CDR3 has 14 residues. V dropped 1 base and J dropped 1 base, with 4 bases sitting between them. From germline, CDR1 is LNHDA and CDR2 SQIVND (reference sequence). The DNA for the CDR3 is TGTGCCAGTAGTATAGGCATGAACACCGGGGAGCTGTTTTTT. Translated, it gives CASSIGMNTGELFF.